The 15 T cell receptor beta chains presented below share a single source sample, sequenced in a study of blood T cell repertoires in COVID-19. Clones were read by immunoSEQ multiplex PCR, and TCRdb kept only the in-frame ones, dropping some. This sample has fewer than 200,000 clones, with approximately 82% found just once. Sequencing was performed on peripheral blood. The receptors stem from a woman between 65 and 79 years old who had recovered from COVID-19.

The chain couples TRBV30 to TRBJ1-6; 9 bases line up with TRBD1. The germline V gene encodes CDR1 GTSNPN and CDR2 SVGIG (reference sequence). The CDR3 sequence is 17 residues long. V lost 5 bases and J lost 0; bases outside the gene matches: 8. CDR3 sequence reads: CAWLRGTGSSYNSPLHF. The CDR3 DNA reads TGTGCCTGGCTACGGGGGACAGGGAGCTCCTATAATTCACCCCTCCACTTT.

The sample holds a few counts of this clone. The V and J genes are TRBV7-3 and TRBJ2-4, with unresolved D. This CDR3 contains 13 residues. The germline CDR1 and CDR2 sequences are SGHTA and FQGTGA. Trimming removed 0 bases at V and 9 bases at J, with 9 bases between. The CDR3 sequence is CASSLTITGIQYF. CDR3 DNA: TGTGCCAGCAGCTTAACCATAACGGGCATTCAGTACTTC.

The chain combines TRBV18 with TRBJ2-7; D uncertain. Deletions cut 0 bases from V and 3 bases from J, with 9 bases between. The germline gives CDR1 KGHSH, CDR2 LQKENI. The CDR3 runs to 14 residues. The CDR3 sequence is CASSPPNRYYEQYF. In DNA, the CDR3 is TGTGCCAGCTCACCACCTAATAGATACTACGAGCAGTACTTC.

J is TRBJ1-2 and V is TRBV7-9; a weak D match, TRBD1 (5 bases). CDR1 is SEHNR and CDR2 is FQNEAQ in the germline V gene (reference sequence). V was clipped by 4 bases and J by 5 bases, with 14 bases between them. The CDR3 consists of 14 residues. In DNA, the CDR3 is TGTGCCAGCAGCTCCAACAGGCCTCTTTATGGCTACACCTTC. Protein sequence: CASSSNRPLYGYTF.

This clone was counted between two and nine times. The chain carries TRBV5-1 and TRBJ2-1, with a possible D match to TRBD2 (6 bases). CDR1 and CDR2 from the germline V gene are SGHRS and YFSETQ. With 3 bases removed from V and 0 bases from J, the gap between germline ends came to 13 bases. The CDR3 covers 16 residues. The CDR3 loop is CASSWGDGNSYNEQFF. For the CDR3, the DNA is TGCGCCAGCAGCTGGGGGGACGGCAACTCCTACAATGAGCAGTTCTTC.

The chain recombines TRBV9 with TRBJ2-7, with D possibly being TRBD1 (5 bases). This CDR3 has 15 residues. V was trimmed by 0 bases and J by 4 bases, leaving 14 bases between them. Germline values: CDR1 SGDLS, CDR2 YYNGEE. The CDR3 nucleotides read TGTGCCAGCAGCGTAGATGGGGCCCCTGTGTACGAGCAGTACTTC. Amino acid sequence: CASSVDGAPVYEQYF.

This chain joins TRBV24-1 and TRBJ2-2, with TRBD2 matching 13 bases. This CDR3 is 16 amino acids long. Looked up from germline, CDR1 is KGHDR and CDR2 is SFDVKD. V shed 4 bases and J 7 bases; nucleotides not matched to a gene: 5. The CDR3 DNA reads TGTGCCACCAGTGACCCCACTAGCGGGAGGGGCGGGGAGCTGTTTTTT. Amino acid sequence: CATSDPTSGRGGELFF.

This sequence joins TRBV4-3 and TRBJ2-7; TRBD1 matches at 7 bases. Looked up from germline, CDR1 is LGHNA and CDR2 is YSLEER. Trimming took 0 bases from V and 0 from J; bases not matched to a gene: 5. This CDR3 has 16 amino acids. This CDR3 is CASSQEDRTLSYEQYF. CDR3 in DNA: TGCGCCAGCAGCCAAGAGGACAGGACCCTCTCCTACGAGCAGTACTTC.

This chain joins TRBV5-1 and TRBJ1-1, with 9 nucleotides matching TRBD1. The J segment lost 1 base and the V segment lost 0 bases, leaving 1 base of the junction unmatched. The CDR3 length is 15 residues. Germline lookup yields CDR1 SGHRS and CDR2 YFSETQ. CDR3 in DNA: TGCGCCAGCAGCTTGGGGACAGGGGCGAACACTGAAGCTTTCTTT. This translates into CASSLGTGANTEAFF.

V usage is TRBV7-6 and J usage is TRBJ1-6, with TRBD1 identical over 7 bases. Trimming at V came to 5 bases and at J to 7 bases, leaving 8 bases not matched to a gene. This CDR3 has 15 amino acids. Germline assignment: CDR1 SGHVS and CDR2 FNYEAQ. The CDR3 DNA follows: TGTGCCAGCAGCCCAAGAACGGGACAGAATTCACCCCTCCACTTT. It yields the protein CASSPRTGQNSPLHF.

The CDR3 DNA reads as TGTGCCAGCAGCCCCGACAGGGGGCGAGGGTATGGCTACACCTTC. Translated, it gives CASSPDRGRGYGYTF. The chain employs TRBV5-4 and TRBJ1-2; TRBD1 matches 10 bases. Losses at the gene ends were 4 bases for V and 5 bases for J; bases not matched to a gene: 8. The V gene's germline CDR1 is SGHNT and CDR2 YYREEE (reference sequence). The CDR3 is made up of 15 amino acids.

The chain carries TRBV5-1 and TRBJ1-5, with 7 bases that match TRBD1. Germline values: CDR1 SGHRS, CDR2 YFSETQ. The CDR3 spans 15 residues. V lost 3 bases to trimming and J lost 5 bases; unmatched junction nucleotides: 8. The CDR3 DNA reads as TGCGCCAGCAGCTCAACAGGGGTTGGGGATCAGCCCCAGCATTTT. Translation gives CASSSTGVGDQPQHF.

The chain is built from TRBV2 and TRBJ2-2; 8 nucleotides align to TRBD1. Trimming took 7 bases from V and 0 from J; bases not matched to a gene: 4. The germline V gene has CDR1 SNHLY and CDR2 FYNNEI. The CDR3 covers 15 residues. Here the CDR3 DNA reads TGTGCCAGCACCCGACAGGGGACGAACACCGGGGAGCTGTTTTTT. Protein: CASTRQGTNTGELFF.

This clone was seen once. The chain employs TRBV5-1 and TRBJ1-2, with D possibly being TRBD1 (6 bases). The V and J ends lost 4 bases and 4 bases respectively, with 14 bases between them. This CDR3 contains 14 residues. Germline CDR1 is SGHRS and CDR2 is YFSETQ. The CDR3 DNA follows: TGCGCCAGCAGCCCCCGACAGGCACCCTATGGCTACACCTTC. This encodes CASSPRQAPYGYTF.

The chain employs TRBV7-2 and TRBJ1-2; TRBD1 might be the D (6 bases). V shed 5 bases and J shed 7 bases, with 14 bases lying between them. The CDR3 is 13 amino acids. Germline lookup yields CDR1 SGHTA and CDR2 FQGNSA. CDR3 amino acids: CASSGYRVSGYTF. The DNA for the CDR3 is TGTGCCAGCAGCGGGTACAGGGTGTCTGGCTACACCTTC.